The subject of this entry is one TCR beta chain. In the source study's methods: The assay estimated nucleated cells by amplifying reference gene primers. Profiling relied on immunoSEQ multiplex PCR, and the TCRdb table lists in-frame clones only, not all of them. V and J calls and clone size follow that table, whereas D and trimming were derived from the DNA. Here the sample spans about 96,000 clones, about four fifths being singletons. The data originate from a study of blood T cell repertoires in COVID-19. Study context: The United States, Italy and Spain provided the acute and convalescent COVID-19 samples. The analysed material was cDNA or gDNA that came from T cells, B-cell-depleted T cells, or PBMCs.

V was pared by 7 bases and J by 5 bases, with 14 bases between. The CDR3 totals 14 residues. CDR1 is LGHDT, CDR2 YNNKEL, per germline (reference sequence). Sequencing was done on a sample of peripheral blood. The rearrangement uses TRBV3-1 (or the pseudogene TRBV3-2) and TRBJ1-4; possible D gene TRBD1, 5 bases. The sequence derives from a woman aged 55-70 years with acute or convalescent COVID-19. CDR3 amino acids: CASNLGGVNEKLFF. CDR3 nucleotide sequence: TGTGCCAGCAACCTGGGGGGGGTGAATGAAAAACTGTTTTTT.